Listed below are T cell receptor beta chains from one sample, sequenced in a study of cytomegalovirus exposure and HLA in healthy donors. Here immunoSEQ multiplex PCR was the method, and the copy in TCRdb shows in-frame clones only, minus some. Here the sample spans roughly 160,000 clones, 65% to 85% being singletons. Input material: PBMCs. The origin of the receptors is a male donor in good health and CMV-seronegative. CDR3s include the opening cysteine and the closing phenylalanine or tryptophan. The order of the fields is CDR3 protein, V gene, J gene, clone size. Where a row states a size, it is once, few, many or the class of an expanded clone; other rows omit it.

CDR3 protein: CASSSQGYEAFF; V gene: TRBV11-2; J gene: TRBJ1-1; clone size: -
CDR3 protein: CASSFRQGWGEQYF; V gene: TRBV5-1; J gene: TRBJ2-7; clone size: -
CDR3 protein: CASSPGTSGTGELFF; V gene: TRBV6-5; J gene: TRBJ2-2; clone size: -
CDR3 protein: CASSLAAATGGSYEQYF; V gene: TRBV7-2; J gene: TRBJ2-7; clone size: -
CDR3 protein: CASSLNRVAGELFF; V gene: TRBV7-2; J gene: TRBJ2-2; clone size: -
CDR3 protein: CASSPRQGLLYNEQFF; V gene: TRBV5-1; J gene: TRBJ2-1; clone size: -
CDR3 protein: CAWSAPTVPNTEAFF; V gene: TRBV30; J gene: TRBJ1-1; clone size: -
CDR3 protein: CASSLPSGMNEQFF; V gene: TRBV5-6; J gene: TRBJ2-1; clone size: few
CDR3 protein: CASSLLEGLAGLYNEQFF; V gene: TRBV7-9; J gene: TRBJ2-1; clone size: -
CDR3 protein: CASSLGSGAPSYEQYF; V gene: TRBV27; J gene: TRBJ2-7; clone size: -
CDR3 protein: CASTRRGQGVPSYNEQFF; V gene: TRBV19; J gene: TRBJ2-1; clone size: -
CDR3 protein: CASSIGQGNQETQYF; V gene: TRBV19; J gene: TRBJ2-5; clone size: -
CDR3 protein: CASSLWSRDYGYTF; V gene: TRBV28; J gene: TRBJ1-2; clone size: -
CDR3 protein: CASSAQRDLVGELFF; V gene: TRBV6-5; J gene: TRBJ2-2; clone size: -
CDR3 protein: CASSQDLGTGNTEAFF; V gene: TRBV4-3; J gene: TRBJ1-1; clone size: -
CDR3 protein: CASAGIGLYGYTF; V gene: TRBV25-1; J gene: TRBJ1-2; clone size: -
CDR3 protein: CSSPQGGGYTF; V gene: TRBV20-1; J gene: TRBJ1-2; clone size: -
CDR3 protein: CASSLVQGAYEQYF; V gene: TRBV5-1; J gene: TRBJ2-7; clone size: -
CDR3 protein: CASSTSGLAGGGTGELFF; V gene: TRBV27; J gene: TRBJ2-2; clone size: -
CDR3 protein: CASSLDWTGAPMQYF; V gene: TRBV7-9; J gene: TRBJ2-7; clone size: -
CDR3 protein: CASSFTVALNTEAFF; V gene: TRBV5-5; J gene: TRBJ1-1; clone size: -
CDR3 protein: CASSEDGTGYFMEVFF; V gene: TRBV6-1; J gene: TRBJ2-2; clone size: -
CDR3 protein: CASSLILAEPGLAGEEADTQYF; V gene: TRBV7-8; J gene: TRBJ2-3; clone size: -
CDR3 protein: CASSLRQGPSEAFF; V gene: TRBV27; J gene: TRBJ1-1; clone size: -
CDR3 protein: CASSLDRGEQPQHF; V gene: TRBV6-6; J gene: TRBJ1-5; clone size: few
CDR3 protein: CASSVVGRNSPLHF; V gene: TRBV9; J gene: TRBJ1-6; clone size: -
CDR3 protein: CASSYERQGLSYEQYF; V gene: TRBV6-5; J gene: TRBJ2-7; clone size: -
CDR3 protein: CASSQYRGSSYEQYF; V gene: TRBV4-1; J gene: TRBJ2-7; clone size: few
CDR3 protein: CASSLAGTGTYF; V gene: TRBV5-5; J gene: TRBJ2-7; clone size: -
CDR3 protein: CASGDRGGNTIYF; V gene: TRBV18; J gene: TRBJ1-3; clone size: once
CDR3 protein: CASSERQSYEQYF; V gene: TRBV6-1; J gene: TRBJ2-7; clone size: -
CDR3 protein: CASRGQGASGYTF; V gene: TRBV19; J gene: TRBJ1-2; clone size: -
CDR3 protein: CATSRAINNEQFF; V gene: TRBV15; J gene: TRBJ2-1; clone size: -
CDR3 protein: CASSSDHGANYGYTF; V gene: TRBV5-1; J gene: TRBJ1-2; clone size: -
CDR3 protein: CASSLGDRGGYEQYF; V gene: TRBV4-3; J gene: TRBJ2-7; clone size: -
CDR3 protein: CASSLSASGREKTQYF; V gene: TRBV5-1; J gene: TRBJ2-5; clone size: -
CDR3 protein: CASRTLETQYF; V gene: TRBV6-5; J gene: TRBJ2-5; clone size: -
CDR3 protein: CASSQKGALRDEKLFF; V gene: TRBV21-1; J gene: TRBJ1-4; clone size: -
CDR3 protein: CASSFSDGYTF; V gene: TRBV6-5; J gene: TRBJ1-2; clone size: -
CDR3 protein: CSGGQSLSGELFF; V gene: TRBV29-1; J gene: TRBJ2-2; clone size: -
CDR3 protein: CASSLQALDYGYTF; V gene: TRBV7-2; J gene: TRBJ1-2; clone size: -
CDR3 protein: CASSPRDRVIGTEAFF; V gene: TRBV28; J gene: TRBJ1-1; clone size: -
CDR3 protein: CSVEDQTSQSYGYTF; V gene: TRBV29-1; J gene: TRBJ1-2; clone size: -
CDR3 protein: CASSLGDRAYATNEKLFF; V gene: TRBV28; J gene: TRBJ1-4; clone size: -
CDR3 protein: CASSLKTSGASFYEQYF; V gene: TRBV27; J gene: TRBJ2-7; clone size: -
CDR3 protein: CASSPRPGAAGELFF; V gene: TRBV5-4; J gene: TRBJ2-2; clone size: -
CDR3 protein: CASSYMGGNIQYF; V gene: TRBV6-6; J gene: TRBJ2-4; clone size: few
CDR3 protein: CASSLVGTGLYEQYF; V gene: TRBV7-2; J gene: TRBJ2-7; clone size: -
CDR3 protein: CASSTLQGGYTF; V gene: TRBV19; J gene: TRBJ1-2; clone size: few
CDR3 protein: CASSLGLASDEQYF; V gene: TRBV7-3; J gene: TRBJ2-7; clone size: -
CDR3 protein: CASSLTGLANEKLFF; V gene: TRBV7-6; J gene: TRBJ1-4; clone size: -
CDR3 protein: CASIRGDSYEQYF; V gene: TRBV6-1; J gene: TRBJ2-7; clone size: -
CDR3 protein: CAWSPRETQYF; V gene: TRBV30; J gene: TRBJ2-5; clone size: -
CDR3 protein: CASSFDQQDGYTF; V gene: TRBV6-5; J gene: TRBJ1-2; clone size: once